The 21 T cell receptor beta chains given below trace back to one sample, sequenced in a study of response to subunit inactivated influenza vaccine. TCRdb re-derived calls from the RT-PCR reads in MiXCR, one entry per CDR3 protein. The sample lists roughly 650,000 distinct CDR3 sequences; around a sixth were seen once. This sample comprised PBMCs from blood, obtained about 13 days after vaccination. The receptor source for this set is a man in his fifties who received an inactivated influenza vaccine.

The rearrangement links TRBV7-2 to TRBJ2-1, with TRBD2 identical over 13 bases. V dropped 1 base and J dropped 12; count of bases not matched to a gene: 9. CDR3 length: 16 amino acids. Germline assignment: CDR1 SGHTA and CDR2 FQGNSA. The CDR3 here is CASSLVRGLAGVGQFF. The CDR3 DNA reads as TGTGCCAGCAGCTTAGTCCGCGGACTAGCGGGAGTCGGGCAGTTCTTC.

The V and J genes are TRBV10-3 and TRBJ2-1, with TRBD2 as a possible D gene (6 bases). The V gene lost 0 bases and the J gene lost 7 bases, with 10 bases spanning the gap. The V gene's germline CDR1 is ENHRY and CDR2 SYGVKD. The CDR3 has 14 amino acids. DNA for the CDR3: TGTGCCATCAGTGAGTCGTTGGGGGGTAATGAGCAGTTCTTC. It translates to CAISESLGGNEQFF.

This clonotype was observed a handful of times. This rearrangement joins TRBV5-1 to TRBJ2-7; 10 nucleotides agree with TRBD1. V lost 3 bases, J lost 9 bases, and 6 bases stayed unmatched. CDR3 length: 13 amino acids. Germline values: CDR1 SGHRS, CDR2 YFSETQ. CDR3 amino acids: CASSSGTGDRQYF. The CDR3 DNA reads as TGCGCCAGCAGCTCCGGGACAGGGGATAGGCAGTACTTC.

The V and J genes are TRBV7-8 and TRBJ2-3; 10 bases align to TRBD2. This CDR3 region has 17 residues. CDR1 is SGHVS and CDR2 is FQNEAQ in the germline V gene. The J segment lost 4 bases and the V segment lost 2 bases, leaving 9 bases of the junction unmatched. CDR3 sequence: CASSLIVAGGRADTQYF. DNA of the CDR3: TGTGCCAGCAGCTTAATAGTAGCGGGAGGACGGGCAGATACGCAGTATTTT.

This rearrangement joins TRBV7-8 to TRBJ2-3; D is unresolved. Germline assignment: CDR1 SGHVS and CDR2 FQNEAQ. The CDR3 covers 15 residues. V lost 2 bases to trimming and J lost 2 bases, with 11 bases between them. CDR3 amino acids: CASSLMNGLTDTQYF. The CDR3 DNA sequence: TGTGCCAGCAGCTTAATGAACGGCCTCACAGATACGCAGTATTTT.

This chain joins TRBV5-1 and TRBJ1-4; TRBD1 matches 8 bases. Losses at the gene ends were 2 bases for V and 1 base for J; bases not matched to a gene: 1. Germline V gene sequence: CDR1 SGHRS, CDR2 YFSETQ. The CDR3 is 15 amino acids. As DNA, the CDR3 is TGCGCCAGCAGCTTAGGACAGGGAACTAATGAAAAACTGTTTTTT. Amino acid sequence: CASSLGQGTNEKLFF.

V is TRBV7-6 and J is TRBJ2-7; D not certain. The ends were cut back, 1 base at V and 2 bases at J, with 9 bases in the middle. CDR1 and CDR2 from the germline V gene are SGHVS and FNYEAQ. This CDR3 region has 14 residues. The CDR3 sequence: CASSLGPRTYEQYF. CDR3 in DNA: TGTGCCAGCAGCTTAGGGCCACGCACCTACGAGCAGTACTTC. Full variable domain (missing parts from reference TRBV7-6 and TRBJ2-7): GAGVSQSPRYKVTKRGQDVALRCDPISGHVSLYWYRQALGQGPEFLTYFNYEAQQDKSGLPNDRFSAERPEGSISTLTIQRTEQRDSAMYRCASSLGPRTYEQYFGPGTRLTVT.

This clonotype occurred a few times. V and J are TRBV29-1 and TRBJ2-1; D perhaps matches TRBD1 (6 bases). The CDR3 consists of 13 residues. Between the trimmed V and J ends, which lost 6 bases and 3 bases, there was a span of 12 bases. Germline V gives CDR1 SQVTM, CDR2 ANQGSEA. CDR3 protein: CSVRDTFYNEQFF. The CDR3 nucleotides are TGCAGCGTCCGGGACACCTTCTACAATGAGCAGTTCTTC.

The V and J genes are TRBV20-1 and TRBJ2-2; no clear D. Germline CDR1 is DFQATT and CDR2 is SNEGSKA (reference sequence). The CDR3 contains 14 residues. Trimming pared 1 base from V and 5 bases from J, leaving 11 bases between. As DNA, the CDR3 is TGCAGTGCTAGAGGCAGGAAGATGACCGGGGAGCTGTTTTTT. Translation gives CSARGRKMTGELFF.

The chain uses TRBV11-2 and TRBJ2-5, with TRBD1 as a possible D gene (5 bases). V lost 5 bases and J 0 bases, leaving 16 bases between the germline ends. Germline CDR1 is SGHAT and CDR2 is FQNNGV. The CDR3 spans 16 residues. The CDR3 here is CASSPYLYRNQETQYF. CDR3 nucleotides: TGTGCCAGCAGCCCTTACCTTTACAGGAACCAAGAGACCCAGTACTTC.

This clonotype has a count of ten or more. V and J are TRBV24-1 and TRBJ2-1; 9 positions match TRBD1. The CDR3 length is 14 residues. V lost 3 bases, J lost 8 bases, and 4 bases stayed unmatched. Germline-derived CDR1 and CDR2 are KGHDR and SFDVKD. The chain's CDR3 is CATSDPTGGYEQFF. Written as DNA, the CDR3 is TGTGCCACCAGTGATCCAACAGGGGGCTATGAGCAGTTCTTC.

The chain has TRBV12-3 or TRBV12-4 and TRBJ2-5, with 7 bases fitting TRBD2. CDR3 length: 13 amino acids. V lost 4 bases, J lost 7 bases, and 6 bases stayed unmatched. The CDR3 loop is CASSWRGFRTQYF. In nucleotides, the CDR3 is TGTGCCAGCAGTTGGCGGGGGTTTAGGACCCAGTACTTC.

Many counts were recorded for this clonotype. The rearrangement joins TRBV18 to TRBJ1-6; no clear D. The V and J ends lost 3 bases and 10 bases respectively, with 10 bases between them. Looked up from germline, CDR1 is KGHSH and CDR2 is LQKENI. This CDR3 contains 13 residues. The CDR3 protein is CASSPGPGSPLHF. The CDR3 DNA follows: TGTGCCAGCTCACCTGGCCCCGGATCACCCCTCCACTTT.

CDR3 DNA sequence: TGCGCCAGCAGCCAAGAGGCTTGGGGGTACGAAGCTTTCTTT. This encodes CASSQEAWGYEAFF. This chain uses TRBV4-3 with TRBJ1-1; a possible D gene is TRBD1 (5 bases). This CDR3 comprises 14 residues. Germline loops: CDR1 LGHNA, CDR2 YSLEER. Trimming left V 0 bases short and J 8 bases short, with 13 bases between.

V and J are TRBV7-9 and TRBJ2-1; D possibly corresponds to TRBD2 (7 bases). The V end lost 8 bases, the J end lost 4 bases, and 15 bases lay between the germline ends. This CDR3 is built from 14 residues. CDR1 and CDR2 from the germline V gene are SEHNR and FQNEAQ (reference sequence). The CDR3 protein is CASLKGGIYNEQFF. CDR3 nucleotide sequence: TGTGCCAGCCTTAAGGGGGGGATTTACAATGAGCAGTTCTTC.

With respect to this clonotype: The junction shows a germline mismatch at one end, possibly a read error. This chain uses TRBV10-3 with TRBJ2-2, with D perhaps given as TRBD1 or TRBD2 (6 bases each). Germline-derived CDR1 and CDR2 are ENHRY and SYGVKD. The CDR3 sequence is 14 residues long. The CDR3: CAISAGGQAGEQFF. The CDR3 bases are TGTGCCATCAGTGCCGGGGGCCAGGCCGGGGAGCAGTTTTTT.

This clonotype was observed a handful of times. The CDR3 nucleotides read TGTGCCAGTACCGCCGACAGACGCCATAGCAATCAGCCCCAGCATTTT. The encoded protein is CASTADRRHSNQPQHF. The chain links TRBV19 to TRBJ1-5; the D gene is possibly TRBD1 (5 bases). V lost 7 bases to trimming and J lost 0 bases, with 16 bases between them. This CDR3 comprises 16 residues. Germline V CDR1 and CDR2: LNHDA, SQIVND (reference sequence).

This clonotype has a handful of counts. The chain carries TRBV29-1 and TRBJ2-7, with a weak D call TRBD1 (8 bases). Germline V CDR1 and CDR2: SQVTM, ANQGSEA. V gave up 4 bases and J gave up 2 bases, with 15 bases separating them. This CDR3 has 14 residues. CDR3: CSVGGGQATYEQYF. The CDR3 coding sequence is TGCAGCGTTGGCGGGGGACAGGCGACCTACGAGCAGTACTTC.

This chain uses TRBV4-1 with TRBJ2-3; no firm D call. The V end lost 1 base, the J end lost 0 bases, and 8 bases lay between the germline ends. Germline CDR1 reads MGHRA; CDR2 reads YSYEKL. This CDR3 has 15 residues. The CDR3 DNA sequence: TGCGCCAGCAGCCAAGTTGGGATAAGCACAGATACGCAGTATTTT. Protein sequence: CASSQVGISTDTQYF.

This clonotype has only a few counts. V is TRBV7-2 and J is TRBJ2-1; TRBD1 matches at 9 bases. The length of the CDR3 is 12 residues. Germline loops: CDR1 SGHTA, CDR2 FQGNSA. With 1 base clipped from V and 14 bases from J, the junction kept 3 bases outside the gene matches. The CDR3 nucleotides read TGTGCCAGCAGCTTAGATGACAGGGGGGAGTTCTTC. It is translated as CASSLDDRGEFF.

This clonotype turned up a few times. This chain uses TRBV10-3 with TRBJ2-7; D remains ambiguous. V was clipped by 6 bases and J by 0 bases, with 12 bases between them. CDR1 and CDR2 (germline): ENHRY, SYGVKD. This CDR3 contains 14 residues. The CDR3 region is CAIRGSGSSYEQYF. For the CDR3, the DNA is TGTGCCATCAGGGGGTCAGGATCCTCCTACGAGCAGTACTTC.